The entry that follows covers one T cell receptor beta chain sequence. Its antigen remains unidentified. No much larger clone is present one base from it, and per-base qualities are unavailable. This entry comes from a study of T cell changes during pregnancy in multiple sclerosis (dated by TCRdb to between 2018 and 2020). Broadly, across the study: In women with multiple sclerosis, the researchers looked at how the T cell repertoire shifted as pregnancy progressed.

Library method: the immunoSEQ multiplex PCR assay. Held by TCRdb, this immuneACCESS table contains in-frame sequences only and omits some clones. Under half of the omission traces to an unresolved V gene where checked; the cause of the rest is unknown. Across this sample there are tens of thousands of clones, with approximately 92% seen only once. Jointly, the top ten make up approximately 2% of the sample. CDR1 and CDR2 are drawn from the germline V gene: KGHSH, LQKENI. V is pruned by 6 bases and J by 4 bases, leaving 8 bases of the junction without a gene match. The CDR3 starts with the cysteine, ends with the phenylalanine, and has 15 residues. Of all the DNA, just the CDR3 is kept, 45 bases in frame from base 1.

Recombination linked TRBV18 to TRBJ1-1; 10 junctional bases match TRBD1. The material sequenced was peripheral blood, taken after pregnancy. The origin of this receptor is a female donor with multiple sclerosis, enrolled in a pregnancy study. The DNA is as follows: TGTGCCAGCTCTCCAAGGACAGGGGGAGGCACTGAAGCTTTCTTT. This encodes CASSPRTGGGTEAFF.